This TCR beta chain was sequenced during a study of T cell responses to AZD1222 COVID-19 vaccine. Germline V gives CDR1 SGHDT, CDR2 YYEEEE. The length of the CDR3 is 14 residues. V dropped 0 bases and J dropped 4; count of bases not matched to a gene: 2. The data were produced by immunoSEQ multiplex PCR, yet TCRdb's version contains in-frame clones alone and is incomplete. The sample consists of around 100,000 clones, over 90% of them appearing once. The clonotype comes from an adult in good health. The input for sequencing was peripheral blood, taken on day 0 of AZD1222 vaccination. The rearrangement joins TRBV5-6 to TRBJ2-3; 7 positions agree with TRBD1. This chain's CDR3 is CASSLEGGPDTQYF. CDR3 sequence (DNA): TGTGCCAGCAGCTTGGAAGGGGGCCCAGATACGCAGTATTTT.